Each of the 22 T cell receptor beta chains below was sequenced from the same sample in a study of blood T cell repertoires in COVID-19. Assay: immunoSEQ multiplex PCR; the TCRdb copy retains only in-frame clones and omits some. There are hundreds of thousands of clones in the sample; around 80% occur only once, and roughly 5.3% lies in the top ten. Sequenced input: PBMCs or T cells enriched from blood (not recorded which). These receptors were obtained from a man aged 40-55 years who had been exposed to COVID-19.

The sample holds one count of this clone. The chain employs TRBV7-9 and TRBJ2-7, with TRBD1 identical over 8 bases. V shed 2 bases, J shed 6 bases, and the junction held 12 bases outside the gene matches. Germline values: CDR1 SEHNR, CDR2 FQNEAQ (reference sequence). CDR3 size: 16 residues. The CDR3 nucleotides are TGTGCCAGCAGCTTACCCCAGACTGTACAGGGGGGCGAGCAGTACTTC. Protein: CASSLPQTVQGGEQYF.

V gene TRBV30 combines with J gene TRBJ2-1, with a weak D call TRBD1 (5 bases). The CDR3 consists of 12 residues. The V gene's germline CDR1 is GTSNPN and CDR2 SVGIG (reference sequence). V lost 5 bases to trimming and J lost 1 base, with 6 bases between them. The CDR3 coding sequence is TGTGCCTGGGACAGTTCCTACAATGAGCAGTTCTTC. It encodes CAWDSSYNEQFF.

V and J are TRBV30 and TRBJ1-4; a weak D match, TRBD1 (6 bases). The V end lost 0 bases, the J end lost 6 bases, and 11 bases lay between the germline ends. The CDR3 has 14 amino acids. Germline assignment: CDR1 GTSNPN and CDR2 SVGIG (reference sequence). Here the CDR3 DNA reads TGTGCCTGGAGTGTCGGGGGGGGCGATGAAAAACTGTTTTTT. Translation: CAWSVGGGDEKLFF.

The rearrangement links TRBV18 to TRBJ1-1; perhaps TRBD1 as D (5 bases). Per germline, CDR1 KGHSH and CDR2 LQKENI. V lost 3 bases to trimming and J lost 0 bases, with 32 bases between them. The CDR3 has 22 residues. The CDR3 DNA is TGTGCCAGCTCACCTTCCCAGACAGCCTTCCATAGGAGAAATACGTTGAACACTGAAGCTTTCTTT. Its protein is CASSPSQTAFHRRNTLNTEAFF.

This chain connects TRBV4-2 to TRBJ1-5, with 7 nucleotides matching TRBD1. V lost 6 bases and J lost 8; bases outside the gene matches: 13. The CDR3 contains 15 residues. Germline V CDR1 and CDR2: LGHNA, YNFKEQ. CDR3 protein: CASSSRQGAIEPQHF. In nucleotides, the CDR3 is TGTGCCAGCAGTTCCCGACAGGGCGCAATTGAGCCCCAGCATTTT.

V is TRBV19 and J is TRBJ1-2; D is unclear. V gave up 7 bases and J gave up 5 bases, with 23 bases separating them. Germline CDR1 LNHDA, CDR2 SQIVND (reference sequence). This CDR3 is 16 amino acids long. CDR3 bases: TGTGCCAGTACTGTGACGAGGGTTCGCCAGTGGTATGGCTACACCTTC. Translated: CASTVTRVRQWYGYTF.

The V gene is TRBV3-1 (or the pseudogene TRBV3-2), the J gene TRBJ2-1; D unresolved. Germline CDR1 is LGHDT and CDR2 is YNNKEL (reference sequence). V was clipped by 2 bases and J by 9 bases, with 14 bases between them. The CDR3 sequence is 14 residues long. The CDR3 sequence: CASSQWSEAGEQFF. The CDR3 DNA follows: TGTGCCAGCAGCCAATGGTCCGAAGCTGGTGAGCAGTTCTTC.

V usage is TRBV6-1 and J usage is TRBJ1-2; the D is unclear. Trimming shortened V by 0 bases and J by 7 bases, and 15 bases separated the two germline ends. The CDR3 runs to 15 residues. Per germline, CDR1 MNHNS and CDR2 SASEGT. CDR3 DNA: TGTGCCAGCAGTGAAGCAACCCGGGGAGGCCGTGGCTACACCTTC. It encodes CASSEATRGGRGYTF.

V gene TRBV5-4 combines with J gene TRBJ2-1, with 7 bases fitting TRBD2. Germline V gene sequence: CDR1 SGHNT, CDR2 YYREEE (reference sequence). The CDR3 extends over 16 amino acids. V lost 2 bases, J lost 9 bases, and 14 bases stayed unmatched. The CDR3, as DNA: TGTGCCAGCAGCTTAAATAGCGGGTTAATCCTAAGTGAGCAGTTCTTC. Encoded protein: CASSLNSGLILSEQFF.

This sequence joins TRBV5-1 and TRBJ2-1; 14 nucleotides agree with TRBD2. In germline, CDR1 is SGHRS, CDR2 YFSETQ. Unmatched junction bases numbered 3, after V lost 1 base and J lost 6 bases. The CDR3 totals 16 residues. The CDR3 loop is CASSLTGLAGGNEQFF. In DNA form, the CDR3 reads TGCGCCAGCAGCTTGACTGGACTAGCGGGAGGCAATGAGCAGTTCTTC. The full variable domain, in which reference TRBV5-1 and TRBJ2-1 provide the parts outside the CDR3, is KAGVTQTPRYLIKTRGQQVTLSCSPISGHRSVSWYQQTPGQGLQFLFEYFSETQRNKGNFPGRFSGRQFSNSRSEMNVSTLELGDSALYLCASSLTGLAGGNEQFFGPGTRLTVL.

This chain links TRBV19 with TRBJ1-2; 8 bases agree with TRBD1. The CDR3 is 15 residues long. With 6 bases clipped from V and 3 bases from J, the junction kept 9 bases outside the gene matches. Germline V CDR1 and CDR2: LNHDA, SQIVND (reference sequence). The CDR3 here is CASRDDRGWDYGYTF. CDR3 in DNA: TGTGCCAGTAGAGACGACAGGGGTTGGGACTATGGCTACACCTTC. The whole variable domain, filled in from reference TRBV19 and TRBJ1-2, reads DGGITQSPKYLFRKEGQNVTLSCEQNLNHDAMYWYRQDPGQGLRLIYYSQIVNDFQKGDIAEGYSVSREKKESFPLTVTSAQKNPTAFYLCASRDDRGWDYGYTFGSGTRLTVV.

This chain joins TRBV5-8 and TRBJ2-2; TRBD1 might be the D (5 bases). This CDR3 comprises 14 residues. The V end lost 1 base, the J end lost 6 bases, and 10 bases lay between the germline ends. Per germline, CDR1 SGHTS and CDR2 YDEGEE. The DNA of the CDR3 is TGTGCCAGCAGCTTGATCAGGGATGCCGGGGAGCTGTTTTTT. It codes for CASSLIRDAGELFF.

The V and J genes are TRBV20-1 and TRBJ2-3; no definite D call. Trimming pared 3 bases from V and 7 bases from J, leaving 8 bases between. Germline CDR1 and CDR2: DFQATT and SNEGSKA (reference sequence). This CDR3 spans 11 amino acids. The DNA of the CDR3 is TGCAGTGCTAGCCTGGCAAATACGCAGTATTTT. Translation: CSASLANTQYF.

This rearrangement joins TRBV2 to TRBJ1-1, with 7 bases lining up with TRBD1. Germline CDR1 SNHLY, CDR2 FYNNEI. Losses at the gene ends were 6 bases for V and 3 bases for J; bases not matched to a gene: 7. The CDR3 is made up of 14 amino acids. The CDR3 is CASRPPGQHTEAFF. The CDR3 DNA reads TGTGCCAGCAGGCCCCCGGGACAGCACACTGAAGCTTTCTTT.

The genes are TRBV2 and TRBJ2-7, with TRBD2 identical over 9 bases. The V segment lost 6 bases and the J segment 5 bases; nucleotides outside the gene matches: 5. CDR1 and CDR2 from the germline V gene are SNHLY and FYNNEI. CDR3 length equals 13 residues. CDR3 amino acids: CASRVAGANEQYF. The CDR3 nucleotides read TGTGCCAGCAGGGTAGCGGGAGCCAACGAGCAGTACTTC.

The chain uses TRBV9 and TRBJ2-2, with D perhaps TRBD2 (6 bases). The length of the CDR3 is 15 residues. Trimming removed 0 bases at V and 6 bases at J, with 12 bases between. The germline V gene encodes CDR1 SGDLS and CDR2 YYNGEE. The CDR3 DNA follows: TGTGCCAGCAGCGTAGACCCGACGGGGGCCGGGGAGCTGTTTTTT. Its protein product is CASSVDPTGAGELFF.

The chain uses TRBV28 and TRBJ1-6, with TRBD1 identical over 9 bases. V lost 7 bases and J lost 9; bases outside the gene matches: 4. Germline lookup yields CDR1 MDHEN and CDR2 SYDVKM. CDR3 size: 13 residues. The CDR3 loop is CASTGQGISPLHF. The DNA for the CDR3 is TGTGCCAGCACCGGACAGGGGATTTCACCCCTCCACTTT.

CDR3 sequence: CAWTFFSEAFF. The CDR3 bases are TGTGCCTGGACTTTTTTCTCTGAAGCTTTCTTT. The chain has TRBV30 and TRBJ1-1; D uncertain. This CDR3 has 11 amino acids. With 4 bases removed from V and 6 bases from J, the gap between germline ends came to 9 bases. The germline V gene has CDR1 GTSNPN and CDR2 SVGIG (reference sequence). The whole variable domain, filled in from reference TRBV30 and TRBJ1-1, reads SQTIHQWPATLVQPVGSPLSLECTVEGTSNPNLYWYRQAAGRGLQLLFYSVGIGQISSEVPQNLSASRPQDRQFILSSKKLLLSDSGFYLCAWTFFSEAFFGQGTRLTVV.

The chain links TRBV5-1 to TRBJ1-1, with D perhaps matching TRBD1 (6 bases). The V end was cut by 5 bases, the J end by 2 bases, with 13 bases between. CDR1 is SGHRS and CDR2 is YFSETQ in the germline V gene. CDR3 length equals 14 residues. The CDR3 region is CASRRIGGNTEAFF. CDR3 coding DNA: TGCGCCAGCAGGCGTATAGGGGGAAACACTGAAGCTTTCTTT.

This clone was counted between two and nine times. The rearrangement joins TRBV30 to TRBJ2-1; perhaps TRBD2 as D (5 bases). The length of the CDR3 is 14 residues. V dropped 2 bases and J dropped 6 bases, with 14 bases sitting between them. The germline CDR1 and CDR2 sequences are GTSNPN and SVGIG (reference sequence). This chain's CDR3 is CAWSFGWSGNEQFF. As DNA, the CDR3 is TGTGCCTGGAGTTTCGGGTGGAGCGGCAATGAGCAGTTCTTC.

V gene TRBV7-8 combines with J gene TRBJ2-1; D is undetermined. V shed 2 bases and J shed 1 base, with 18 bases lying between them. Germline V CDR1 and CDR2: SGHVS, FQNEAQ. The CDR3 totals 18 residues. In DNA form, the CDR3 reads TGTGCCAGCAGCTTACTCGTCGCACAATTGCGGTCCTACAATGAGCAGTTCTTC. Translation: CASSLLVAQLRSYNEQFF.

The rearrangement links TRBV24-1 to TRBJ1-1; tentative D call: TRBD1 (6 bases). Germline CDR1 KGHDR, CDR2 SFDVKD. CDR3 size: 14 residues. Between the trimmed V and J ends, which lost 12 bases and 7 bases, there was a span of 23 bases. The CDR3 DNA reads TGTGCCCCTAGCCGTGACAGGTTAGAAAATGAAGCTTTCTTT. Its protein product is CAPSRDRLENEAFF.